A selection of T cell receptor beta chains follows, all from one sample in a study of beta chain features in type 1 diabetes. Method: immunoSEQ multiplex PCR; TCRdb's copy keeps in-frame clones and lacks some. The table includes nearly 350,000 clones, 8% detected once. The material sequenced was central memory CD4+ T cells from blood. Source of these receptors: a woman aged 18-29 years in good health. The conserved cysteine and the conserved F or W are not part of the CDR3 here. The D gene is left open where the match is weak.

d_call v_call cdr3_length cdr3_aa
TRBD2 TRBV28 15 ASSLGASGASWGEQF
NA TRBV7-6 12 ASSLEHDTTEAF
NA TRBV7-2 11 ASSSQGNTEAF
NA TRBV9 10 ASSPRLDTQY
NA TRBV28 11 ASSLPSPPGAF
TRBD1 TRBV10-3 12 AISDGRGSYEQY
NA TRBV28 14 ASRIEPGTSSYEQY
TRBD1 TRBV28 13 ASRPGTGGGQPQH
NA TRBV14 12 ASSQQGYTGELF
NA TRBV7-9 12 ASSRYNGENEQY
NA TRBV19 12 ASSPWGTDEKLF
NA TRBV7-8 14 ASSAGSPFSNQPQH
NA TRBV5-6 11 ASSRHNTDTQY
NA TRBV29-1 13 SVAARASGGREQY
NA TRBV27 11 ASSWSPDTEAF
NA TRBV6-1 12 ASSSLSGPKGQF
NA TRBV15 11 ATSSGTTGELF
TRBD1 TRBV28 10 ASSGRGHEQF
TRBD1 TRBV6-6 14 ASRPNRGRFYNEQF
NA TRBV2 13 ASSEQGGDTGELF
TRBD2 TRBV7-2 12 ASSLAGGPYEQY
TRBD1 TRBV18 12 ASSPDRVQETQY